These T cell receptor beta chains were read from a single sample in a study of T cells in Graves' hyperthyroidism and ophthalmopathy. TCRdb fed the multiplex PCR reads into MiXCR, producing one record per CDR3 protein. Of around 800,000 distinct CDR3 sequences listed, over 35% were seen once; the top ten hold about 8.9%. Sequenced material: blood. All receptors come from a man between 18 and 35 years old with Graves' hyperthyroidism. CDR3s include the opening cysteine and the closing phenylalanine or tryptophan. A D gene is named only where the DNA matches it firmly. Only part of the rows carry a size: once, few, many, or a class if the clone is expanded.

V gene,clone size,J gene,D gene,CDR3 protein,CDR3 DNA
TRBV6-1,.,TRBJ2-2,TRBD1,CASSDPGTGANTGELFF,TGTGCCAGCAGTGACCCCGGGACAGGGGCGAACACCGGGGAGCTGTTTTTT
TRBV10-3,.,TRBJ1-5,.,CASSPSGLTGGPQHF,TGTGCCAGCAGTCCCTCAGGTCTAACAGGTGGCCCCCAGCATTTT
TRBV9,.,TRBJ1-1,.,CAGSGEGTNTEAFF,TGTGCCGGCAGCGGGGAGGGGACCAACACTGAAGCTTTCTTT
TRBV7-9,many,TRBJ1-5,.,CASSSREVGQPQHF,TGTGCCAGCAGCTCCCGAGAGGTCGGTCAGCCCCAGCATTTT
TRBV7-2,.,TRBJ2-2,TRBD1,CASRPRQGSSTGELFF,TGTGCCAGCAGACCTCGACAGGGTTCTAGCACCGGGGAGCTGTTTTTT
TRBV5-1,few,TRBJ2-5,.,CASSLVYTETQYF,TGCGCCAGCAGCTTGGTGTATACAGAGACCCAGTACTTC
TRBV14,.,TRBJ2-7,.,CASSTRTTYEQYF,TGTGCCAGCAGCACCCGGACAACCTACGAGCAGTACTTC
TRBV6-1,.,TRBJ2-7,TRBD2,CASRVQGGSDEQYF,TGTGCCAGCAGAGTGCAGGGCGGGAGTGACGAGCAGTACTTC
TRBV7-2,.,TRBJ1-6,.,CASRGLDPSLHF,TGTGCCAGCAGAGGCCTAGATCCATCCCTCCACTTT
TRBV29-1,many,TRBJ1-1,.,CSVTVNTEAFF,TGCAGCGTAACCGTGAACACTGAAGCTTTCTTT
TRBV7-9,.,TRBJ2-7,.,CASSLRDVDEQYF,TGTGCCAGCAGCTTAAGAGATGTGGACGAGCAGTACTTC
TRBV29-1,many,TRBJ2-5,TRBD2,CSSGLALQETQYF,TGCAGCTCAGGACTAGCTTTACAAGAGACCCAGTACTTC
TRBV5-4,.,TRBJ2-7,.,CASSLSEGLYEQYF,TGTGCCAGCAGCTTGTCGGAGGGCCTGTACGAGCAGTACTTC
TRBV6-5,.,TRBJ2-7,.,CASRGPRTTYEQYF,TGTGCCAGCAGGGGCCCTCGGACTACCTACGAGCAGTACTTC
TRBV19,many,TRBJ2-7,.,CASSMDSNYEQYF,TGTGCCAGTAGTATGGACAGCAACTACGAGCAGTACTTC
TRBV12-3/TRBV12-4,many,TRBJ1-4,.,CASSSTLATNEKLFF,TGTGCCAGCAGTTCGACGTTAGCAACTAATGAAAAACTGTTTTTT
TRBV12-3/TRBV12-4,few,TRBJ2-5,.,CASSLYEGAETQYF,TGTGCCAGCAGTTTATACGAGGGAGCCGAGACCCAGTACTTC
TRBV20-1,few,TRBJ1-5,.,CSAREGGQYQPQHF,TGCAGTGCTAGAGAGGGAGGACAGTATCAGCCCCAGCATTTT